These T cell receptor beta chains were read from a single sample in a study of blood T cell repertoires in COVID-19. TCRdb keeps only in-frame clones here, not all; method: immunoSEQ multiplex PCR. This sample carries about 82,000 clones, approximately 90% of them seen once, and the ten largest clones take 1.2%. Sequenced: PBMCs or T cells enriched from blood (not recorded which). The receptors originated from a woman in her forties or fifties with acute COVID-19. Each CDR3 is given with its conserved first and last residue. A D gene is named only where the DNA matches it firmly. Size values are once, few and many counts, or a class for expanded clones, and some rows have none.

abundance	v_gene	j_gene	len	d_gene	CDR3aa	CDR3nt
NA	TRBV11-3	TRBJ1-6	13	NA	CASSLGANSPLHF	TGTGCCAGCAGCTTAGGGGCTAATTCACCCCTCCACTTT
NA	TRBV6-5	TRBJ1-2	13	NA	CASSYSTGYGYTF	TGTGCCAGCAGTTACTCGACGGGCTATGGCTACACCTTC
few	TRBV6-1	TRBJ2-7	17	TRBD2	CASSAQGLAESSYEQYF	TGTGCCAGCAGTGCCCAAGGACTAGCGGAGTCCTCCTACGAGCAGTACTTC
NA	TRBV18	TRBJ2-7	16	TRBD2	CASSPPGSGRSLGQYF	TGTGCCAGCTCACCACCGGGAAGCGGGAGAAGTTTGGGGCAGTACTTC
NA	TRBV11-3	TRBJ1-4	14	NA	CASSPGLANEKLFF	TGTGCCAGCAGCCCAGGGCTGGCTAATGAAAAACTGTTTTTT
NA	TRBV19	TRBJ1-3	15	NA	CASSTSHGGENTIYF	TGTGCCAGTAGTACCTCACACGGAGGTGAAAACACCATATATTTT
NA	TRBV3-1/TRBV3-2	TRBJ1-5	13	NA	CASSQTGNQPQHF	TGTGCCAGCAGCCAAACCGGTAATCAGCCCCAGCATTTT
NA	TRBV10-2	TRBJ1-1	14	NA	CASSEAGRLTEAFF	TGCGCCAGCAGTGAGGCAGGGAGGCTCACTGAAGCTTTCTTT
NA	TRBV3-1/TRBV3-2	TRBJ2-7	17	TRBD2	CASSLGTSGILSYEQYF	TGTGCCAGCAGCCTGGGGACTAGCGGGATTCTCTCCTACGAGCAGTACTTC
NA	TRBV27	TRBJ2-1	15	NA	CASSRIGARVNEQFF	TGTGCCAGCAGCCGTATAGGTGCGAGGGTGAATGAGCAGTTCTTC
NA	TRBV11-1	TRBJ2-1	16	NA	CASSLPPGLVYNEQFF	TGTGCCAGCAGCTTACCCCCGGGACTCGTCTACAATGAGCAGTTCTTC
NA	TRBV30	TRBJ2-4	16	TRBD2	CAWRPSLAVLKNIQYF	TGTGCCTGGAGGCCATCACTAGCGGTACTCAAAAACATTCAGTACTTC
NA	TRBV6-5	TRBJ1-4	14	TRBD1	CASRDPGQGEKLFF	TGTGCCAGCAGGGATCCGGGACAGGGAGAAAAACTGTTTTTT
NA	TRBV7-3	TRBJ2-3	15	NA	CASRVTATSTDTQYF	TGTGCCAGCAGGGTGACAGCTACTAGCACAGATACGCAGTATTTT
NA	TRBV7-7	TRBJ2-7	15	NA	CASSPGSSFPYEQYF	TGTGCTAGCAGCCCAGGGTCTTCCTTCCCTTACGAGCAGTACTTC
many	TRBV30	TRBJ1-5	14	NA	CAWSPGDSNQPQHF	TGTGCCTGGAGTCCAGGGGATAGCAATCAGCCCCAGCATTTT
NA	TRBV19	TRBJ2-7	15	TRBD2	CASTPQGGVYFEQYF	TGTGCCAGTACCCCCCAGGGAGGGGTGTACTTCGAGCAGTACTTC
NA	TRBV7-2	TRBJ2-1	14	NA	CASSLSRLDNEQFF	TGTGCCAGCAGCTTATCGAGACTAGACAATGAGCAGTTCTTC
NA	TRBV6-5	TRBJ1-2	12	NA	CASRAPKQGYTF	TGTGCCAGCAGGGCACCCAAACAGGGCTACACCTTC
NA	TRBV29-1	TRBJ2-1	12	TRBD1	CSGGQGNNEQFF	TGCAGCGGAGGACAGGGTAACAATGAGCAGTTCTTC
NA	TRBV12-3/TRBV12-4	TRBJ2-2	12	NA	CASPGLTGELFF	TGTGCCAGCCCGGGACTCACCGGGGAGCTGTTTTTT
NA	TRBV21-1	TRBJ1-4	13	NA	CASGRPNNEKLFF	TGTGCCAGCGGGCGACCGAATAATGAAAAACTGTTTTTT